This T cell receptor (beta chain) was obtained from a study of shared clonotypes between healthy human individuals (dated by TCRdb to 2018 to 2020). For context, the study as a whole: A couple of women and three men aged 18 to 49 years were included in the cohort. For each donor, three plates each were used for CD4 naive and CD4 memory, two plates were used for CD8 naive, and one plate was used for CD8 memory. To estimate repertoire size and how much clonotypes are shared between individuals, the study performed deep sequencing of blood TCR repertoires from a handful of healthy adults. Different laboratories and diverse techniques were used to prepare libraries and sequence TCR repertoires, to increase sequencing depth and limit assay-specific biases. Per donor, leukapheresis produced somewhere between about 0.94 and 9 billion PBMCs.

TCR CDR3 regions were amplified from genomic DNA by multiplex PCR using the deep immunoSEQ assay. For each cell subset, the extracted genomic DNA was distributed evenly across all wells of several immunoSEQ 96-well plates, and each plate served as one replicate. Each replicate PCR for sorted subsets received about 180 ng genomic DNA, equal to about 29,000 T cell genomes. Purified libraries were quantified with a Qubit 3.0 fluorometer, sized on a Bioanalyzer 2100, and re-quantified with the KAPA Library Quantification kit. Each immunoSEQ 96-well plate was sequenced on its own single-read 150-cycle Illumina NextSeq 550 flow cell. Turning to the authors' computational methods: Because the immunoSEQ output included only junctional sequences and no quality scores, the filtering could not be the same as the filtering used for full-length reads. Sequences were annotated with PyIR, a Python wrapper for IgBLAST v1.9, and V/J genes and CDR3 were assigned using IMGT germline references. Reads with weak V/J assignments (E-value above 1e-6), missing CDR3, stop codons, out-of-frame junctions, or ambiguous translated residues were removed. V3J clonotypes were defined as sequences sharing the same inferred V gene, J gene, and CDR3 amino acid sequence. Percentage overlap between repertoires was computed as shared unique clonotypes divided by the size of the smaller repertoire. Three approaches were used to assess repertoire richness: RTK rarefaction, the Chao1 estimator, and Recon v2.1 estimates of unobserved clonotypes. Generation probabilities for all TCRbeta clonotypes obtained by the gDNA method from a few donors were computed using OLGA. TCRdb limited this immuneACCESS table to in-frame rearrangements with V and J called. A share of clones is missing; checked studies link under half to unresolved V genes, and the rest is unexplained. That table gives V, J and clone size, and the DNA gave D and trimming. The sample table contains under 600,000 clones; only one count was recorded for 97% of them. Around 0.058% of the sample is in the top ten clones.

V drops 0 bases and J drops 5 bases, leaving 16 bases in between. The CDR3 runs 16 residues from the cysteine to the phenylalanine. The retained sequence is limited to the CDR3, 48 bases, with the frame set at the first base. The germline V gene sets CDR1 to LGHNT and CDR2 to FRNRAP. Healthy HIV-negative adults with no recently reported acute infections or vaccinations were included as donors. Every donor was a Caucasian adult residing in Nashville, Tennessee, USA. Magnetic negative selection was used to enrich CD4+ T cells, after which naive cells were positively selected on CD45RA and the negative fraction became the memory subset. After blood collection by leukapheresis, PBMCs were isolated using Ficoll-Histopaque density gradient centrifugation and then cryopreserved in the vapor phase of liquid nitrogen. Analytical flow cytometry was used to check the purity and quantity of each magnetically sorted T cell population. Each sorted fraction had its genomic DNA isolated and then quantified by UV absorbance on a Nanodrop 2000c.

Concerning this clone itself: The target of this receptor is not known. No base quality values were provided; no much bigger clone lies one nucleotide off.

Study-level results and caveats: Pairwise subsampling led to the expectation that sequencing depth would affect the degree of clonotype sharing among donors. Naive subsets generally had larger estimated clonotype richness than memory subsets. When several donors were compared, the shared fraction of clonotypes was about 5% for naive CD4, about 4% for naive CD8, 2.3% for memory CD4, and approximately 0.4% for memory CD8. Compared with non-shared clonotypes, the clonotypes found in all four sorted-subset donors had higher generation probabilities. The genetic and exposure-history diversity represented was limited by the small number of donors. Only blood was sampled, and tissue TCR repertoires likely differ from those in blood. Rarefaction of sorted-subset datasets indicated incomplete sequencing despite the large sequencing depth.

Recombination linked TRBV12-5 to TRBJ1-1; the D region possibly corresponds to TRBD1 (5 bases align). This TCR derives from a woman in her 30s in good health. The specimen sequenced was naive CD4+ T cells sorted from blood. The meaning of the sample's cell subset or site label: CD45RA+ positively selected. The encoded CDR3 is CASGLVEGQGGTEAFF. The DNA sequence is TGTGCTAGTGGTTTGGTAGAGGGGCAGGGAGGTACTGAAGCTTTCTTT.